These 13 T cell receptor beta chains came from one sample sequenced in a study of OX40 agonist ivuxolimab in advanced cancers. Clones were read by immunoSEQ multiplex PCR, and TCRdb kept only the in-frame ones, dropping some. Here the sample spans 35,000 to 50,000 clones, approximately 86% being singletons. Source: CD4+ or CD8+ T cells sorted from blood, taken in a trial of the OX40 agonist ivuxolimab. The receptors derive from an adult with an advanced solid tumor such as melanoma, head and neck, liver or kidney cancer.

The chain links TRBV7-9 to TRBJ1-1, with D uncertain. V dropped 3 bases and J dropped 4 bases, with 9 bases sitting between them. CDR1 is SEHNR and CDR2 is FQNEAQ in the germline V gene (reference sequence). CDR3 length: 13 residues. CDR3 amino acids: CASSFDSFTEAFF. CDR3 sequence (DNA): TGTGCCAGCAGCTTCGACTCTTTCACTGAAGCTTTCTTT.

Worth noting for this clone: Other DNA sequences in the same sample also yield this CDR3. The V call is TRBV4-1, the J call TRBJ1-2, with TRBD1 identical over 10 bases. Trimming removed 4 bases from V and 2 bases from J; junction bases left unmatched: 4. The CDR3 extends over 15 amino acids. CDR1 is MGHRA, CDR2 YSYEKL, per germline. The CDR3 DNA follows: TGCGCCAGCAGCCGAGGACAGGGGGGAAACTATGGCTACACCTTC. Encoded protein: CASSRGQGGNYGYTF.

This clone was detected only a few times. This chain connects TRBV7-2 to TRBJ1-6; tentative D call: TRBD1 (5 bases). Trimming removed 3 bases at V and 10 bases at J, with 7 bases between. Looked up from germline, CDR1 is SGHTA and CDR2 is FQGNSA. The CDR3 length is 12 residues. The CDR3 DNA reads as TGTGCCAGCAGCTTGGCAGGGTCACCCCTCCACTTT. Translating it yields CASSLAGSPLHF.

The chain has TRBV19 and TRBJ2-2; TRBD1 aligns across 7 bases. V lost 4 bases to trimming and J lost 5 bases; unmatched junction nucleotides: 7. CDR3 length: 15 residues. The germline V gene encodes CDR1 LNHDA and CDR2 SQIVND (reference sequence). Written as DNA, the CDR3 is TGTGCCAGTAGTAGGACGGGACAGAAGACCGGGGAGCTGTTTTTT. It translates to CASSRTGQKTGELFF. The whole variable domain, remainder taken from reference TRBV19 and TRBJ2-2, is DGGITQSPKYLFRKEGQNVTLSCEQNLNHDAMYWYRQDPGQGLRLIYYSQIVNDFQKGDIAEGYSVSREKKESFPLTVTSAQKNPTAFYLCASSRTGQKTGELFFGEGSRLTVL.

V is TRBV4-1 and J is TRBJ2-5, with 10 bases fitting TRBD2. Germline CDR1 is MGHRA and CDR2 is YSYEKL. The V segment lost 4 bases and the J segment 5 bases; nucleotides outside the gene matches: 13. This CDR3 spans 17 amino acids. This CDR3 is CASSPHLTSGDVETQYF. The CDR3 bases are TGCGCCAGCAGCCCTCACCTAACTAGCGGGGATGTGGAGACCCAGTACTTC.

V usage is TRBV2 and J usage is TRBJ1-5; possibly TRBD1 for D (5 bases). CDR3 length equals 16 residues. V was trimmed by 6 bases and J by 4 bases, leaving 19 bases between them. CDR1 is SNHLY, CDR2 FYNNEI, per germline. This chain's CDR3 is CASRAPPDIRNQPQHF. The DNA for the CDR3 is TGTGCCAGCAGGGCCCCACCGGACATTCGGAATCAGCCCCAGCATTTT.

V is TRBV29-1 and J is TRBJ2-7; either TRBD1 or TRBD2 may fit D (5 bases each). The CDR3 covers 12 residues. Germline V gene lookup returns CDR1 SQVTM and CDR2 ANQGSEA. The V gene lost 7 bases and the J gene lost 5 bases, with 15 bases spanning the gap. In DNA form, the CDR3 reads TGCAGCGCTGAGGGGCAGGGCGACGAGCAGTACTTC. This encodes CSAEGQGDEQYF.

V is TRBV6-6 and J is TRBJ1-6; D is uncertain. This CDR3 region has 14 residues. V shed 6 bases and J shed 7 bases, with 13 bases lying between them. In germline, CDR1 is MNHNY, CDR2 SVGAGI (reference sequence). The CDR3 region is CASRAGSRNSPLHF. DNA for the CDR3: TGTGCCAGCAGAGCCGGGTCCCGAAATTCACCCCTCCACTTT.

The CDR3 DNA reads TGTGCCTGGAGTGTACTCCAAGAGACCCAGTACTTC. This codes for CAWSVLQETQYF. The chain uses TRBV30 and TRBJ2-5; D gene unclear. V was trimmed by 0 bases and J by 1 base, leaving 3 bases between them. The CDR3 is 12 amino acids. Germline V lookup: CDR1 GTSNPN, CDR2 SVGIG (reference sequence).

The CDR3 is CASSLGQGSTDTQYF. CDR3 bases: TGTGCCAGCAGCTTGGGGCAGGGGTCCACAGATACGCAGTATTTT. The chain joins TRBV5-5 to TRBJ2-3; D possibly corresponds to TRBD1 (6 bases). The germline V gene encodes CDR1 SGHKS and CDR2 YYEKEE (reference sequence). V dropped 0 bases and J dropped 2 bases, with 10 bases sitting between them. This CDR3 has 15 amino acids.

This clone was recorded only once. This chain links TRBV15 with TRBJ2-2, with D possibly matching TRBD2 (6 bases). Trimming took off 1 base at V and 4 bases at J, with 10 bases between the two ends. Germline lookup yields CDR1 LNHNV and CDR2 YYDKDF (reference sequence). The length of the CDR3 is 15 residues. The CDR3 is CATSRVLGGTGELFF. As DNA, the CDR3 is TGTGCCACCAGCAGAGTCTTGGGGGGCACCGGGGAGCTGTTTTTT.

The chain combines TRBV6-4 with TRBJ2-7, with TRBD2 identical over 12 bases. CDR1 MRHNA and CDR2 SNTAGT come from the germline V gene. V was pared by 6 bases and J by 0 bases, with 18 bases of the junction left unmatched. CDR3 length equals 20 residues. CDR3 DNA sequence: TGTGCCAGCAGGAAGACAGCAACTAGCGGGAGGACCCGATTCTCCTACGAGCAGTACTTC. Translated, it gives CASRKTATSGRTRFSYEQYF.

The chain has TRBV2 and TRBJ1-2; D remains unclear. CDR1 is SNHLY and CDR2 is FYNNEI in the germline V gene. The CDR3 covers 16 residues. Trimming cost V 3 bases and J 4 bases, with 18 bases left between them. CDR3 residues: CASSEEPSSVPYGYTF. The CDR3 DNA follows: TGTGCCAGCAGTGAGGAGCCGAGCTCGGTACCCTATGGCTACACCTTC. Variable domain in full (rest from reference TRBV2 and TRBJ1-2): EPEVTQTPSHQVTQMGQEVILRCVPISNHLYFYWYRQILGQKVEFLVSFYNNEISEKSEIFDDQFSVERPDGSNFTLKIRSTKLEDSAMYFCASSEEPSSVPYGYTFGSGTRLTVV.